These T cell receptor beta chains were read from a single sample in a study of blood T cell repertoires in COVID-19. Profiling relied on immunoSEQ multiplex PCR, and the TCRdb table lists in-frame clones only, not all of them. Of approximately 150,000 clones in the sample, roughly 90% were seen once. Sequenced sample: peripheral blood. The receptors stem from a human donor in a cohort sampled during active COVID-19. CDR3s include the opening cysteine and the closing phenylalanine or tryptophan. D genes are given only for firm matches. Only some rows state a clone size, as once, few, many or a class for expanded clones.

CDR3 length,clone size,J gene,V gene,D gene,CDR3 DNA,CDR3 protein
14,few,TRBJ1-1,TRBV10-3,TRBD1,TGTGCCATCACCCGGACAGGGTCCGACACTGAAGCTTTCTTT,CAITRTGSDTEAFF
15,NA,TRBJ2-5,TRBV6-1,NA,TGTGCCAGCAGTGAAATCCGTAGCAGCCAAGAGACCCAGTACTTC,CASSEIRSSQETQYF
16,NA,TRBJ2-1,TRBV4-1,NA,TGCGCCAGCAGCCAAGTATGGGACAATTCCTACAATGAGCAGTTCTTC,CASSQVWDNSYNEQFF
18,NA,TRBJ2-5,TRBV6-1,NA,TGTGCCAGCAGTGTAGCCCGGGGGGGACAGATGATCGTACGGACCCAGTACTTC,CASSVARGGQMIVRTQYF
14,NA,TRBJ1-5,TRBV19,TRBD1,TGTGCCAGTGCCTTAACAGGGGGAGGTCAGCCCCAGCATTTT,CASALTGGGQPQHF
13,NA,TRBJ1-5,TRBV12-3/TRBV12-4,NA,TGTGCCAGCAGTCCACAGGGTAATCAGCCCCAGCATTTT,CASSPQGNQPQHF
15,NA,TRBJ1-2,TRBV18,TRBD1,TGTGCCAGCTCACCCGGACAGGGAGGGGACTATGGCTACACCTTC,CASSPGQGGDYGYTF
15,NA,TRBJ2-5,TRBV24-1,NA,TGTGCCACCAGTGATGCTAAGGGGTTCCAAGAGACCCAGTACTTC,CATSDAKGFQETQYF
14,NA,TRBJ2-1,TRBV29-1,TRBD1,TGCAGCGTGGTGGGGACAGGGGCGTACAATGAGCAGTTCTTC,CSVVGTGAYNEQFF
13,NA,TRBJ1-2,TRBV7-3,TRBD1,TGTGCCAGCAGCTCGACAGGGGGCGATGGCTACACCTTC,CASSSTGGDGYTF
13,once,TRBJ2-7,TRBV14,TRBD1,TGTGCCAGCAGCCAAAGCCGGACAGGCGAGCAGTACTTC,CASSQSRTGEQYF
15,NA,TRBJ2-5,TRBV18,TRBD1,TGTGCCAGCTCGAATAATCAGGGGGCCCAAGAGACCCAGTACTTC,CASSNNQGAQETQYF
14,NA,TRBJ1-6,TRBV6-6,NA,TGTGCCAGCACAAACACAGGGAACAATTCACCCCTCCACTTT,CASTNTGNNSPLHF
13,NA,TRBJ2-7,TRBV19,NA,TGTGCCAGTAGTACCTTACAGGGTAGGGTGCAGTACTTC,CASSTLQGRVQYF